These 20 T cell receptor beta chains were all obtained from the same sample, sequenced in a study of cytomegalovirus exposure and HLA in healthy donors. The primer mix had 60 Vbeta and 13 Jbeta primers. Some clones are missing from TCRdb's copy, which holds only in-frame ones; the method was immunoSEQ multiplex PCR. Of 95,000 to 150,000 clones listed, less than 90% are singletons. Sequencing was performed on PBMCs. The receptors come from a man aged 45-65 years in good health and CMV-seronegative.

A note on this clone: This specimen includes other DNA sequences encoding the same CDR3. The chain is built from TRBV5-1 and TRBJ2-2, with a tentative D call TRBD1 (5 bases). Germline V gives CDR1 SGHRS, CDR2 YFSETQ. Trimming removed 2 bases from V and 1 base from J, with 6 bases in between. The CDR3 has 14 residues. DNA of the CDR3: TGCGCCAGCAGCTTAACAGGGAACACCGGGGAGCTGTTTTTT. It translates to CASSLTGNTGELFF.

This rearrangement joins TRBV5-1 to TRBJ2-2; D possibly corresponds to TRBD1 (5 bases). This CDR3 comprises 13 residues. V lost 2 bases, J lost 3 bases, and 5 bases lay in between. Germline V gives CDR1 SGHRS, CDR2 YFSETQ. In nucleotides, the CDR3 is TGCGCCAGCAGCTTAGGGGACACCGGGGAGCTGTTTTTT. This codes for CASSLGDTGELFF.

J is TRBJ2-3 and V is TRBV28; 11 nucleotides line up with TRBD2. After removal of 10 bases from V and 5 bases from J, the junction contained 11 bases not matched to a gene. The CDR3 is made up of 15 amino acids. Germline CDR1 is MDHEN and CDR2 is SYDVKM. CDR3 DNA: TGTGCCACCCAGAGTAGCGGGGGGGTTCGAGATACGCAGTATTTT. Protein: CATQSSGGVRDTQYF.

CDR3 sequence reads: CASSVALAGAYNEQFF. The CDR3 bases are TGTGCCAGCAGCGTAGCCCTAGCGGGGGCCTACAATGAGCAGTTCTTC. This chain links TRBV9 with TRBJ2-1; 10 positions agree with TRBD2. CDR1 and CDR2 (germline): SGDLS, YYNGEE. The V gene end was trimmed by 0 bases and the J gene end by 2 bases; junction bases not matched to a gene: 2. The CDR3 contains 16 residues.

This chain connects TRBV7-3 to TRBJ1-6; weak D call: TRBD1 (6 bases). The CDR3 is made up of 14 amino acids. Germline lookup yields CDR1 SGHTA and CDR2 FQGTGA. V was clipped by 0 bases and J by 11 bases, with 11 bases between them. CDR3: CASSLTGANAPLHF. In DNA form, the CDR3 reads TGTGCCAGCAGCTTAACGGGGGCAAACGCACCCCTCCACTTT.

The table lists this clone with a count of one. The gene calls are TRBV28 and TRBJ2-2, with D perhaps matching TRBD2 (5 bases). Trimming removed 5 bases from V and 7 bases from J, with 17 bases in between. Germline V gives CDR1 MDHEN, CDR2 SYDVKM. The CDR3 has 15 residues. The DNA for the CDR3 is TGTGCCAGCAGTCTACTAGGACCTAGTCACGGGGAGCTGTTTTTT. Protein: CASSLLGPSHGELFF.

The chain has TRBV7-2 and TRBJ1-1; 7 bases agree with TRBD1. The CDR3 runs to 14 residues. Per the germline V gene, CDR1 is SGHTA and CDR2 is FQGNSA. Losses at the gene ends were 4 bases for V and 10 bases for J; bases not matched to a gene: 12. Here the CDR3 DNA reads TGTGCCAGCAGCTCCACACAGGGGAGAAGGAGAGCTTTCTTT. It encodes CASSSTQGRRRAFF.

This sequence joins TRBV7-6 and TRBJ2-7, with 11 bases aligning to TRBD2. The CDR3 loop spans 17 amino acids. The J segment lost 0 bases and the V segment lost 4 bases, leaving 8 bases of the junction unmatched. The germline V gene encodes CDR1 SGHVS and CDR2 FNYEAQ. The CDR3 sequence: CASSSATSGELSYEQYF. CDR3 bases: TGTGCCAGCAGCTCAGCGACTAGCGGGGAACTCTCCTACGAGCAGTACTTC. The full variable domain, in which reference TRBV7-6 and TRBJ2-7 provide the parts outside the CDR3, is GAGVSQSPRYKVTKRGQDVALRCDPISGHVSLYWYRQALGQGPEFLTYFNYEAQQDKSGLPNDRFSAERPEGSISTLTIQRTEQRDSAMYRCASSSATSGELSYEQYFGPGTRLTVT.

This rearrangement joins TRBV6-1 to TRBJ2-6; no reliable D call. V shed 2 bases and J shed 0 bases, with 8 bases lying between them. This CDR3 has 16 amino acids. Germline-derived CDR1 and CDR2 are MNHNS and SASEGT. The chain's CDR3 is CASSEHWSSGANVLTF. The CDR3 coding sequence is TGTGCCAGCAGTGAACACTGGAGCTCTGGGGCCAACGTCCTGACTTTC.

The chain combines TRBV19 with TRBJ1-5, with D perhaps TRBD1 (5 bases). The CDR3 has 13 residues. CDR1 and CDR2 (germline): LNHDA, SQIVND (reference sequence). The V end lost 7 bases, the J end lost 2 bases, and 9 bases lay between the germline ends. In DNA form, the CDR3 reads TGTGCCAGTAACGAAGGGGGCAATCAGCCCCAGCATTTT. Protein product: CASNEGGNQPQHF.

The V and J genes are TRBV5-4 and TRBJ1-2; 9 bases are shared with TRBD1. From germline, CDR1 is SGHNT and CDR2 YYREEE (reference sequence). V gave up 5 bases and J gave up 2 bases; unmatched junction bases: 4. The CDR3 loop spans 14 amino acids. The DNA of the CDR3 is TGTGCCAGCAGAGCCGGGACAGGGAACTATGGCTACACCTTC. Amino acids: CASRAGTGNYGYTF.

V is TRBV9 and J is TRBJ2-3; 7 nucleotides match TRBD1. Germline V gene data show CDR1 as SGDLS and CDR2 as YYNGEE. This CDR3 is built from 15 residues. Trimming removed 3 bases from V and 4 bases from J; junction bases left unmatched: 8. The CDR3 DNA is TGTGCCAGCAGCGCAAGACAGGGTTGGGCAGATACGCAGTATTTT. It translates to CASSARQGWADTQYF.

The rearrangement links TRBV5-5 to TRBJ1-6; tentatively, D is TRBD1 (5 bases). This CDR3 is 15 amino acids long. Deletions cut 4 bases from V and 8 bases from J, with 16 bases between. The V gene's germline CDR1 is SGHKS and CDR2 YYEKEE (reference sequence). CDR3 DNA: TGTGCCAGCAGCGTGGGACGGGGGTGGGATTCACCCCTCCACTTT. Residues: CASSVGRGWDSPLHF. Combining the CDR3 with reference TRBV5-5 and TRBJ1-6 gives the whole variable domain DAGVTQSPTHLIKTRGQQVTLRCSPISGHKSVSWYQQVLGQGPQFIFQYYEKEERGRGNFPDRFSARQFPNYSSELNVNALLLGDSALYLCASSVGRGWDSPLHFGNGTRLTVT.

The J gene is TRBJ2-1, the V gene TRBV5-6; 15 bases match TRBD2. From germline, CDR1 is SGHDT and CDR2 YYEEEE. J lost 6 bases, V lost 4 bases, and 11 bases had no gene match. This CDR3 is built from 18 residues. This chain's CDR3 is CASSPGLAGGSWSNEQFF. DNA of the CDR3: TGTGCCAGCAGCCCTGGACTAGCGGGAGGGAGTTGGAGCAATGAGCAGTTCTTC.

This clone occurred once. This chain links TRBV25-1 with TRBJ1-6, with TRBD1 identical over 7 bases. The CDR3 covers 13 residues. Germline loops: CDR1 MGHDK, CDR2 SYGVNS. Trimming removed 6 bases from V and 10 bases from J; junction bases left unmatched: 6. In DNA, the CDR3 is TGTGCCAGCAGGAACCAGGGGGACTCACCCCTCCACTTT. Its translation: CASRNQGDSPLHF.

V usage is TRBV6-6 and J usage is TRBJ1-5, with TRBD1 as a possible D gene (6 bases). The CDR3 contains 15 residues. Germline values: CDR1 MNHNY, CDR2 SVGAGI (reference sequence). With 6 bases removed from V and 3 bases from J, the gap between germline ends came to 15 bases. Here the CDR3 DNA reads TGTGCCAGCAGGAAAGACAGGAGAGACAATCAGCCCCAGCATTTT. Translation: CASRKDRRDNQPQHF.

This sequence joins TRBV9 and TRBJ2-1, with 7 bases that match TRBD1. The CDR3 totals 14 residues. V dropped 1 base and J dropped 8; count of bases not matched to a gene: 6. Germline CDR1 is SGDLS and CDR2 is YYNGEE. The chain's CDR3 is CASSVKGARDEQFF. For the CDR3, the DNA is TGTGCCAGCAGCGTAAAGGGGGCGCGGGATGAGCAGTTCTTC.

This chain joins TRBV19 and TRBJ2-1, with D tentatively TRBD2 (5 bases). Germline loops: CDR1 LNHDA, CDR2 SQIVND (reference sequence). Trimming took 6 bases from V and 2 from J, leaving 26 bases between them. This CDR3 comprises 19 residues. CDR3 bases: TGTGCCAGTAGGGGCGCAGGATCTCGTTTAGCGAAAACCTACAATGAGCAGTTCTTC. Translation: CASRGAGSRLAKTYNEQFF. Full variable domain (missing parts from reference TRBV19 and TRBJ2-1): DGGITQSPKYLFRKEGQNVTLSCEQNLNHDAMYWYRQDPGQGLRLIYYSQIVNDFQKGDIAEGYSVSREKKESFPLTVTSAQKNPTAFYLCASRGAGSRLAKTYNEQFFGPGTRLTVL.

The chain has TRBV19 and TRBJ1-1; D is undetermined. Germline CDR1 and CDR2: LNHDA and SQIVND (reference sequence). The CDR3 loop spans 12 amino acids. The V gene lost 7 bases and the J gene lost 1 base, with 7 bases spanning the gap. CDR3 nucleotide sequence: TGTGCCAGTATGGGCCAGAACACTGAAGCTTTCTTT. It specifies CASMGQNTEAFF.

This clone was recorded only once. The chain has TRBV7-6 and TRBJ1-5; TRBD1 is a possible D gene (5 bases). Germline CDR1 SGHVS, CDR2 FNYEAQ. The CDR3 runs 15 residues. Trimming removed 0 bases at V and 0 bases at J, with 6 bases between. The CDR3 DNA reads as TGTGCCAGCAGCTTAGCACAGGATAGCAATCAGCCCCAGCATTTT. As protein: CASSLAQDSNQPQHF.